Below are 12 T cell receptor beta chains sequenced from a single sample in a study of shared clonotypes between healthy human individuals. CD8 cells classed as naive were CD45RO-negative and positively selected for CCR7, excluding terminally differentiated effector memory CD45RA+ cells. This table comes from immunoSEQ multiplex PCR, and its TCRdb copy is limited to in-frame clones, with some not included. The data show 650,000 to 800,000 clones, about 90% seen once. The sample was naive CD8+ T cells sorted from blood. These receptors came from a man aged 25 to 40 in good health.

The chain joins TRBV9 to TRBJ2-4; 10 bases align to TRBD2. The CDR3 is 21 amino acids. CDR1 is SGDLS and CDR2 is YYNGEE in the germline V gene. V dropped 0 bases and J dropped 0; count of bases not matched to a gene: 15. CDR3: CASSVGRVLIAGGLAKNIQYF. The CDR3 nucleotides are TGTGCCAGCAGCGTAGGGCGAGTTCTGATAGCGGGGGGTCTAGCCAAAAACATTCAGTACTTC.

This sequence joins TRBV7-9 and TRBJ2-3; D ambiguous. Germline values: CDR1 SEHNR, CDR2 FQNEAQ (reference sequence). This CDR3 region has 15 residues. Trimming removed 2 bases at V and 1 base at J, with 10 bases between. The CDR3 sequence: CASSLSDFGTDTQYF. DNA of the CDR3: TGTGCCAGCAGCTTAAGCGACTTTGGCACAGATACGCAGTATTTT.

The J gene is TRBJ2-1, the V gene TRBV7-9; 7 bases fit TRBD2. V lost 1 base and J lost 8; bases outside the gene matches: 11. The CDR3 totals 16 residues. Germline V gene data show CDR1 as SEHNR and CDR2 as FQNEAQ (reference sequence). CDR3: CASSLGYEGGPDEQFF. CDR3 sequence (DNA): TGTGCCAGCAGCTTAGGGTATGAGGGAGGGCCTGATGAGCAGTTCTTC.

This chain connects TRBV5-4 to TRBJ2-1; maybe TRBD2 (6 bases). CDR1 and CDR2 from the germline V gene are SGHNT and YYREEE (reference sequence). V was pared by 3 bases and J by 6 bases, with 19 bases between. The CDR3 extends over 16 amino acids. The CDR3 spells CASSSGRDSSLNEQFF. CDR3 DNA sequence: TGTGCCAGCAGCTCGGGAAGGGACTCGTCCCTCAATGAGCAGTTCTTC.

This chain links TRBV27 with TRBJ2-3; TRBD1 or TRBD2 may be the D gene (5 bases each). The CDR3 length is 14 residues. V was trimmed by 0 bases and J by 4 bases, leaving 8 bases between them. The germline gives CDR1 MNHEY, CDR2 SMNVEV (reference sequence). The CDR3 region has the DNA TGTGCCAGCAGTTTATCATGGGGACCAGATACGCAGTATTTT. This gives the protein CASSLSWGPDTQYF.

This clone was detected once. V gene TRBV2 combines with J gene TRBJ2-5; TRBD2 aligns across 12 bases. Losses at the gene ends were 4 bases for V and 5 bases for J; bases not matched to a gene: 11. The germline CDR1 and CDR2 sequences are SNHLY and FYNNEI. This CDR3 region has 17 residues. The CDR3 reads CASSAPASGRAEETQYF. CDR3 DNA: TGTGCCAGCAGTGCCCCAGCTAGCGGGAGGGCCGAGGAGACCCAGTACTTC.

This clone turned up a few times. The chain joins TRBV5-1 to TRBJ2-7; TRBD2 might be the D (5 bases). The CDR3 is made up of 14 amino acids. The ends were cut back, 3 bases at V and 3 bases at J, with 13 bases in the middle. CDR1 SGHRS and CDR2 YFSETQ come from the germline V gene. The CDR3 coding sequence is TGCGCCAGCAGCTCGACAACTAGTATCTACGAGCAGTACTTC. Protein: CASSSTTSIYEQYF.

The chain is built from TRBV20-1 and TRBJ2-3; D is ambiguous. V was cut by 6 bases and J by 4 bases, with 2 bases left in between. Germline values: CDR1 DFQATT, CDR2 SNEGSKA (reference sequence). The CDR3 loop spans 9 amino acids. The CDR3 DNA is TGCAGTGCCCCAGATACGCAGTATTTT. Its protein is CSAPDTQYF.

V gene TRBV27 combines with J gene TRBJ2-2, with 9 bases lining up with TRBD1. The germline gives CDR1 MNHEY, CDR2 SMNVEV (reference sequence). Trimming removed 11 bases from V and 2 bases from J; junction bases left unmatched: 6. CDR3 size: 14 residues. CDR3 residues: CASWTGDNTGELFF. For the CDR3, the DNA is TGTGCCTCGTGGACAGGGGATAACACCGGGGAGCTGTTTTTT.

The chain links TRBV7-3 to TRBJ2-3; 9 bases align to TRBD2. This CDR3 contains 17 residues. CDR1 and CDR2 from the germline V gene are SGHTA and FQGTGA. With V trimmed by 5 bases and J by 5 bases, 14 bases remained unmatched. CDR3 residues: CASSPNGVREGVDTQYF. The DNA of the CDR3 is TGTGCCAGCAGCCCCAATGGAGTGCGGGAGGGTGTAGATACGCAGTATTTT.

This sequence joins TRBV28 and TRBJ2-5; D is perhaps TRBD1 (5 bases). CDR1 and CDR2 (germline): MDHEN, SYDVKM. The CDR3 runs to 13 residues. Trimming pared 2 bases from V and 3 bases from J, leaving 7 bases between. The CDR3 is CASSLDSEETQYF. As DNA, the CDR3 is TGTGCCAGCAGTTTAGACAGCGAAGAGACCCAGTACTTC.

The chain couples TRBV9 to TRBJ2-1; TRBD1 might be the D (6 bases). This CDR3 contains 14 residues. Deletions cut 4 bases from V and 6 bases from J, with 14 bases between. Germline V gene sequence: CDR1 SGDLS, CDR2 YYNGEE. This CDR3 reads CASSLGGKGNEQFF. The CDR3 DNA follows: TGTGCCAGCAGCCTAGGGGGAAAGGGCAATGAGCAGTTCTTC.